This T cell receptor (beta chain) was identified during a study of cytomegalovirus exposure and HLA in healthy donors. With respect to this clone: What it binds is unknown.

The PCR ran on 60 Vbeta and 13 Jbeta primers. Assay: immunoSEQ multiplex PCR; the TCRdb copy retains only in-frame clones and omits some. The sample holds over 150,000 clones, 75% to 85% seen once. General study results and limits: While the bulk of TCR sequences proved rare, some public TCRs turned up in many donors.

This clonotype originated in a woman between 55 and 75 years old in good health and CMV-seropositive. The material sequenced was PBMCs.

The CDR3 is CASSLYQRGPNTEAFF. CDR3 DNA sequence: TGTGCCAGCAGCTTGTACCAGAGAGGGCCGAACACTGAAGCTTTCTTT. The chain is built from TRBV7-8 and TRBJ1-1; D not resolved. Germline V gives CDR1 SGHVS, CDR2 FQNEAQ. Trimming removed 3 bases at V and 1 base at J, with 15 bases between. The length of the CDR3 is 16 residues.